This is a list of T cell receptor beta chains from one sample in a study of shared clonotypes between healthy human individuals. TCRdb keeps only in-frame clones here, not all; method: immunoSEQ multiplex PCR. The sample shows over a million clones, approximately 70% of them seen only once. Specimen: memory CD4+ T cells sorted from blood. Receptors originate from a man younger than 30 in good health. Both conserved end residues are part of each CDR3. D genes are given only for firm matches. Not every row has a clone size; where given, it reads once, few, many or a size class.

cdr3_nt: TGCGCCAGCAGCCAAGGGACTAGCGGGACCTCCTACGAGCAGTACTTC; cdr3_aa: CASSQGTSGTSYEQYF; j_call: TRBJ2-7; v_call: TRBV4-1; d_call: TRBD2; clone_size: -
cdr3_nt: TGTGCCAGCGGGAAAGGGGACTACGAGCAGTACTTC; cdr3_aa: CASGKGDYEQYF; j_call: TRBJ2-7; v_call: TRBV7-2; d_call: -; clone_size: -
cdr3_nt: TGTGCCAGCAGCGAAGGGACAGAAAACATTCAGTACTTC; cdr3_aa: CASSEGTENIQYF; j_call: TRBJ2-4; v_call: TRBV28; d_call: TRBD1; clone_size: -
cdr3_nt: TGTGCCACGGGGGCCGGGACAGGAGACTATGGCTACACCTTC; cdr3_aa: CATGAGTGDYGYTF; j_call: TRBJ1-2; v_call: TRBV10-3; d_call: TRBD1; clone_size: many
cdr3_nt: TGTGCCAGCAGCTTGATCGGGACAGGGGGCGCATCAGATACGCAGTATTTT; cdr3_aa: CASSLIGTGGASDTQYF; j_call: TRBJ2-3; v_call: TRBV5-8; d_call: TRBD1; clone_size: -
cdr3_nt: TGTGCCAGCAGACAGGGACAGGGGGGATTACGGACGCAGTATTTT; cdr3_aa: CASRQGQGGLRTQYF; j_call: TRBJ2-3; v_call: TRBV6-5; d_call: TRBD1; clone_size: -
cdr3_nt: TGCGCCAGCAGCGGCGGGACTATCGGCTACGAGCAGTACTTC; cdr3_aa: CASSGGTIGYEQYF; j_call: TRBJ2-7; v_call: TRBV5-1; d_call: TRBD2; clone_size: -
cdr3_nt: TGTGCCAGCCCCCCCCAGCGCGGTCGCACAGATACGCAGTATTTT; cdr3_aa: CASPPQRGRTDTQYF; j_call: TRBJ2-3; v_call: TRBV6-1; d_call: -; clone_size: -
cdr3_nt: TGTGCCAGCAGAACCGGGCCAAGCTCCTACGAGCAGTACTTC; cdr3_aa: CASRTGPSSYEQYF; j_call: TRBJ2-7; v_call: TRBV6-6; d_call: -; clone_size: few
cdr3_nt: TGTGCCAGCAGTCCCAAACCTGGGGCAGCTTACGAGCAGTACTTC; cdr3_aa: CASSPKPGAAYEQYF; j_call: TRBJ2-7; v_call: TRBV6-5; d_call: -; clone_size: -
cdr3_nt: TGTGCCAGCGGATACACAGATACGCAGTATTTT; cdr3_aa: CASGYTDTQYF; j_call: TRBJ2-3; v_call: TRBV6-6; d_call: -; clone_size: once
cdr3_nt: TGCAGCGCCCCAGAGAGCGGAGAGACCCAGTACTTC; cdr3_aa: CSAPESGETQYF; j_call: TRBJ2-5; v_call: TRBV29-1; d_call: -; clone_size: -
cdr3_nt: TGTGCCAGCAGCCAAGATATGGTCAGGGGAGGTGGCTACACCTTC; cdr3_aa: CASSQDMVRGGGYTF; j_call: TRBJ1-2; v_call: TRBV14; d_call: -; clone_size: -
cdr3_nt: TGTGCCAGCAGCTTAGCGGGCACAGGCGGCAATCAGCCCCAGCATTTT; cdr3_aa: CASSLAGTGGNQPQHF; j_call: TRBJ1-5; v_call: TRBV7-8; d_call: -; clone_size: few
cdr3_nt: TGTGCCAGCAGCGTAGACCACGGAAAACAGCCCCAGCATTTT; cdr3_aa: CASSVDHGKQPQHF; j_call: TRBJ1-5; v_call: TRBV9; d_call: -; clone_size: -
cdr3_nt: TGTGCCAGCAACCGAGCGGGGGGGCCGGTCGGGGAGCTGTTTTTT; cdr3_aa: CASNRAGGPVGELFF; j_call: TRBJ2-2; v_call: TRBV2; d_call: TRBD2; clone_size: -
cdr3_nt: TGTGCCAGCAGTTCCTACAGGTCCGGGGAGCTGTTTTTT; cdr3_aa: CASSSYRSGELFF; j_call: TRBJ2-2; v_call: TRBV6-5; d_call: -; clone_size: once
cdr3_nt: TGTGCCAGCAGCATGGGGGTAGTAGACAATGAGCAGTTCTTC; cdr3_aa: CASSMGVVDNEQFF; j_call: TRBJ2-1; v_call: TRBV7-9; d_call: -; clone_size: -
cdr3_nt: TGTGCCAGCAGCCTCGAGGGCTGGAACACCGGGGAGCTGTTTTTT; cdr3_aa: CASSLEGWNTGELFF; j_call: TRBJ2-2; v_call: TRBV5-6; d_call: -; clone_size: -
cdr3_nt: TGCGCCAGCAGCCCAGGGCCCTACAATGAGCAGTTCTTC; cdr3_aa: CASSPGPYNEQFF; j_call: TRBJ2-1; v_call: TRBV5-1; d_call: -; clone_size: -
cdr3_nt: TGTGCCAGCAGCCTGAGAGTGGGGGAGGGTGGCTACACCTTC; cdr3_aa: CASSLRVGEGGYTF; j_call: TRBJ1-2; v_call: TRBV7-2; d_call: -; clone_size: -
cdr3_nt: TGTGCCTGGACACCCAGCTCCTACAATGAGCAGTTCTTC; cdr3_aa: CAWTPSSYNEQFF; j_call: TRBJ2-1; v_call: TRBV30; d_call: -; clone_size: -
cdr3_nt: TGTGCCAGCAGCCTAGGTAGCCAAGAGACCCAGTACTTC; cdr3_aa: CASSLGSQETQYF; j_call: TRBJ2-5; v_call: TRBV4-2; d_call: -; clone_size: few
cdr3_nt: TGTGCCAGCTCACCATCCCCGGGGCTCTCTGGAAACACCATATATTTT; cdr3_aa: CASSPSPGLSGNTIYF; j_call: TRBJ1-3; v_call: TRBV18; d_call: -; clone_size: -
cdr3_nt: TGTGCCAGCAGCCCGATCCGGTGTGATAGCAATCAGCCCCAGCATTTT; cdr3_aa: CASSPIRCDSNQPQHF; j_call: TRBJ1-5; v_call: TRBV7-3; d_call: -; clone_size: -
cdr3_nt: TGTGCCATCAGTCAGACAGGTCTCGGCGGCGAGCAGTACTTC; cdr3_aa: CAISQTGLGGEQYF; j_call: TRBJ2-7; v_call: TRBV10-3; d_call: -; clone_size: few
cdr3_nt: TGTGCCAGCAGCTTAGACCAGGTTGGGATTCGCACAGATACGCAGTATTTT; cdr3_aa: CASSLDQVGIRTDTQYF; j_call: TRBJ2-3; v_call: TRBV11-2; d_call: -; clone_size: -
cdr3_nt: TGTGCCAGCAGCCACGTATACAACTACACCTTC; cdr3_aa: CASSHVYNYTF; j_call: TRBJ1-2; v_call: TRBV14; d_call: -; clone_size: -